A single sample is the source of the 9 T cell receptor beta chains below, sequenced in a study of T cell repertoires in cytomegalovirus infection (dated by TCRdb to the late 2010s). The sequencer listed for this sample is Illumina HiSeq 1500. Using fastp at Q25 and MiXCR, TCRdb reprocessed the public reads and kept productive beta chains. Identical CDR3 protein sequences are pooled into one entry, listed with their most common genes and DNA. Recorded for this sample are hundreds of thousands of distinct CDR3 sequences; around a third of them occurred a single time. The top ten clonotypes cover 15% to 20% of the sample. Antigens of these TCRs are unknown. The sample's treatment or condition label, in plain terms: in vitro stimulation with specific CMV peptide epitopes to enrich CMV-specific T cells. The specimen comprised cultured PBMCs, sampled from culture after CMV antigen stimulation. The receptors were gathered from a human donor in good health (CMV status not recorded). Some clones in this sample may be carry-over from other donors' samples.

This clonotype was detected only a few times. This chain connects TRBV6-5 to TRBJ1-5; D remains unclear. Looked up from germline, CDR1 is MNHEY and CDR2 is SVGAGI. Trimming took 2 bases from V and 7 from J, leaving 9 bases between them. This CDR3 spans 13 amino acids. The DNA of the CDR3 is TGTGCCAGCAGTTACACCCCTGAGCAGCCCCAGCATTTT. Translation: CASSYTPEQPQHF.

The table lists this clonotype with a few counts. The chain combines TRBV29-1 with TRBJ1-1; D is unclear. CDR1 and CDR2 from the germline V gene are SQVTM and ANQGSEA. The CDR3 covers 11 residues. The V gene lost 4 bases and the J gene lost 2 bases, with 5 bases spanning the gap. The CDR3: CSVVHNTEAFF. The CDR3, as DNA: TGCAGCGTTGTCCATAACACTGAAGCTTTCTTT.

This clonotype has only a few counts. The chain combines TRBV6-6 with TRBJ1-2; D is unclear. Germline V CDR1 and CDR2: MNHNY, SVGAGI (reference sequence). Deletions cut 11 bases from V and 5 bases from J, with 6 bases between. The CDR3 is 9 residues long. CDR3: CAVSYGYTF. The CDR3 coding sequence is TGTGCCGTGTCTTATGGCTACACCTTC.

The DNA of the CDR3 is TGTGCCAGCAGTTACTCGTACACCGCATTCACAGATACGCAGTATTTT. Its protein is CASSYSYTAFTDTQYF. The chain uses TRBV6-5 and TRBJ2-3; no firm D call. Trimming took 0 bases from V and 2 from J, leaving 12 bases between them. Germline loops: CDR1 MNHEY, CDR2 SVGAGI. There are 16 residues in the CDR3.

This clonotype has at least ten counts. The rearrangement uses TRBV7-2 and TRBJ1-6; D is undetermined. V lost 0 bases and J lost 15, with 12 bases in between. The germline V gene has CDR1 SGHTA and CDR2 FQGNSA. The CDR3 is made up of 13 amino acids. The CDR3 sequence: CASSLAPNSLLHF. DNA of the CDR3: TGTGCCAGCAGCTTAGCCCCAAATTCTCTCCTCCACTTT. Together with reference TRBV7-2 and TRBJ1-6, the CDR3 gives the full variable domain: GAGVSQSPSNKVTEKGKDVELRCDPISGHTALYWYRQSLGQGLEFLIYFQGNSAPDKSGLPSDRFSAERTGGSVSTLTIQRTQQEDSAVYLCASSLAPNSLLHFGNGTRLTVT.

This clonotype showed up many times. This chain connects TRBV12-3 or TRBV12-4 to TRBJ2-1, with D maybe TRBD2 (6 bases). The V and J ends lost 0 bases and 9 bases respectively, with 12 bases between them. This CDR3 has 14 residues. CDR3 amino acids: CASSLANGRLEQFF. The CDR3 bases are TGTGCCAGCAGTTTAGCGAACGGGAGACTTGAGCAGTTCTTC.

This chain links TRBV12-3 or TRBV12-4 with TRBJ1-2, with D unclear. Trimming stripped 6 bases from V and 1 base from J, with 21 bases between. This CDR3 contains 17 residues. This chain's CDR3 is CASSSPGREGLNYGYTF. DNA for the CDR3: TGTGCCAGCAGCTCCCCCGGCCGGGAGGGCCTTAACTATGGCTACACCTTC.

There are many counts of this clonotype. V and J are TRBV7-2 and TRBJ2-5, with D maybe TRBD2 (6 bases). This CDR3 has 13 residues. The V gene lost 2 bases and the J gene lost 5 bases, with 9 bases spanning the gap. CDR1 and CDR2 (germline): SGHTA, FQGNSA. CDR3 amino acids: CASSLRLGETQYF. In DNA form, the CDR3 reads TGTGCCAGCAGCTTAAGACTAGGCGAGACCCAGTACTTC.

The chain is built from TRBV10-3 and TRBJ2-1; perhaps D is TRBD1 or TRBD2 (6 bases each). The V end was cut by 2 bases, the J end by 9 bases, with 17 bases between. This CDR3 has 15 residues. Germline V gives CDR1 ENHRY, CDR2 SYGVKD. CDR3 DNA sequence: TGTGCCATCAGTGAGCCCGGTGGGGGGCCGAGTGAGCAGTTCTTC. Its protein product is CAISEPGGGPSEQFF.